The 24 T cell receptor beta chains below were found in one sample sequenced in a study of lymphopenia after photon versus proton radiotherapy. Data came from immunoSEQ multiplex PCR; TCRdb stores just in-frame clones and leaves some out. There are thousands of clones in the sample; around nine tenths occur only once, and about 20% lies in the top ten. The sample here was peripheral blood, taken from a patient treated with photon-based radiotherapy. All receptors derive from a man at least 80 years old with cholangiocarcinoma.

The chain carries TRBV30 and TRBJ1-2; no clear D. Trimming left V 3 bases short and J 8 bases short, with 10 bases between. Germline assignment: CDR1 GTSNPN and CDR2 SVGIG (reference sequence). CDR3 length equals 11 residues. CDR3 sequence reads: CAWRESRGYTF. The CDR3 DNA reads TGTGCCTGGAGGGAGTCCAGAGGCTACACCTTC.

V gene TRBV7-6 combines with J gene TRBJ2-2; no clear D. Germline V gene sequence: CDR1 SGHVS, CDR2 FNYEAQ. The CDR3 is made up of 13 amino acids. V shed 5 bases and J shed 1 base, with 5 bases lying between them. This chain's CDR3 is CASSPKNTGELFF. The CDR3 DNA sequence: TGTGCCAGCAGCCCCAAGAACACCGGGGAGCTGTTTTTT.

As to this clone: Its ends do not fully match the called genes, so a read error is possible. This chain joins TRBV5-5 and TRBJ1-5, with a weak D call TRBD1 (5 bases). Germline assignment: CDR1 SGHKS and CDR2 YYEKEE (reference sequence). The CDR3 contains 16 residues. As DNA, the CDR3 is TGTGCCAGCACCTTGACGGGGCTGAATAGCAATCAGCCCCAGCATTTT. Its translation is CASTLTGLNSNQPQHF.

This rearrangement joins TRBV5-6 to TRBJ1-4; 7 nucleotides agree with TRBD1. V shed 2 bases, J shed 8 bases, and the junction held 9 bases outside the gene matches. The CDR3 runs 15 residues. Germline CDR1 reads SGHDT; CDR2 reads YYEEEE. The CDR3 spells CASSFRDRWEEKLFF. CDR3 nucleotides: TGTGCCAGCAGCTTCCGGGACAGATGGGAGGAAAAACTGTTTTTT.

CDR3 nucleotides: TGTGCCACCAGCAAGGTTTCTGCGGGGTATCAGCCCCAGCATTTT. Residues: CATSKVSAGYQPQHF. The genes are TRBV15 and TRBJ1-5, with unresolved D. V lost 4 bases and J lost 5, with 15 bases in between. Germline V gene sequence: CDR1 LNHNV, CDR2 YYDKDF (reference sequence). This CDR3 contains 15 residues.

The rearrangement links TRBV28 to TRBJ1-2; D is unresolved. The CDR3 sequence is 14 residues long. CDR1 and CDR2 from the germline V gene are MDHEN and SYDVKM. Trimming stripped 6 bases from V and 5 bases from J, with 16 bases between. CDR3 sequence (DNA): TGTGCCAGCAGCGAGGGCCGGCGAGGGTATGGCTACACCTTC. It is translated as CASSEGRRGYGYTF.

This chain links TRBV6-1 with TRBJ2-7; 9 bases are a match to TRBD1. Germline V CDR1 and CDR2: MNHNS, SASEGT. This CDR3 contains 16 residues. The ends lost 0 bases at V and 4 bases at J; junction bases unmatched: 7. The CDR3 sequence: CASSEAPGTGMYEQYF. The CDR3 bases are TGTGCCAGCAGTGAAGCGCCCGGGACAGGGATGTACGAGCAGTACTTC.

The V gene is TRBV4-1, the J gene TRBJ2-2; TRBD2 is a possible D gene (5 bases). Per the germline V gene, CDR1 is MGHRA and CDR2 is YSYEKL. The CDR3 sequence is 16 residues long. The V and J ends lost 4 bases and 0 bases respectively, with 12 bases between them. The CDR3 bases are TGCGCCAGCAGCCTAGGACTTTATACGAACACCGGGGAGCTGTTTTTT. This gives the protein CASSLGLYTNTGELFF.

The chain uses TRBV11-2 and TRBJ2-7, with 7 positions matching TRBD2. With V trimmed by 5 bases and J by 0 bases, 10 bases remained unmatched. The length of the CDR3 is 16 residues. Germline-derived CDR1 and CDR2 are SGHAT and FQNNGV. The CDR3 is CASSPQRGPLSYEQYF. The CDR3 DNA reads TGTGCCAGCAGCCCTCAGCGGGGCCCGCTCTCCTACGAGCAGTACTTC.

The V and J genes are TRBV10-3 and TRBJ2-1, with D possibly matching TRBD1 (6 bases). The germline gives CDR1 ENHRY, CDR2 SYGVKD. Trimming stripped 8 bases from V and 1 base from J, with 9 bases between. This CDR3 is 13 amino acids long. CDR3 in amino acids: CAIGRGSYNEQFF. The CDR3 DNA is TGTGCCATCGGCAGGGGATCCTACAATGAGCAGTTCTTC.

The CDR3 protein is CAWIPPRTGNSYTF. CDR3 in DNA: TGTGCCTGGATCCCCCCCCGGACAGGGAACAGCTACACCTTC. The chain combines TRBV30 with TRBJ1-2; 8 bases line up with TRBD1. The CDR3 loop spans 14 amino acids. Losses at the gene ends were 4 bases for V and 9 bases for J; bases not matched to a gene: 13. The germline V gene encodes CDR1 GTSNPN and CDR2 SVGIG (reference sequence).

This chain connects TRBV10-3 to TRBJ1-6, with no clear D. Germline assignment: CDR1 ENHRY and CDR2 SYGVKD. Trimming left V 0 bases short and J 9 bases short, with 6 bases between. The CDR3 has 13 residues. DNA of the CDR3: TGTGCCATCAGTGAGTCAAGGGTTTCACCCCTCCACTTT. Translated: CAISESRVSPLHF.

The chain has TRBV2 and TRBJ1-1; D ambiguous. From germline, CDR1 is SNHLY and CDR2 FYNNEI. Trimming pared 4 bases from V and 3 bases from J, leaving 12 bases between. The CDR3 consists of 14 residues. CDR3 bases: TGTGCCAGCAGTGCGGAATCAGGAGACACTGAAGCTTTCTTT. Translated, it gives CASSAESGDTEAFF.

The rearrangement joins TRBV9 to TRBJ1-1; D unresolved. Germline V gene lookup returns CDR1 SGDLS and CDR2 YYNGEE. The germline V and J ends were trimmed by 1 base and 1 base, with 8 bases remaining between them. The CDR3 sequence is 14 residues long. The CDR3 protein is CASSVRRENTEAFF. CDR3 bases: TGTGCCAGCAGCGTACGACGGGAGAACACTGAAGCTTTCTTT.

The genes are TRBV6-5 and TRBJ1-1; maybe TRBD1 (6 bases). This CDR3 region has 14 residues. Germline V gene data show CDR1 as MNHEY and CDR2 as SVGAGI. Trimming took 6 bases from V and 5 from J, leaving 16 bases between them. CDR3 coding DNA: TGTGCCAGCAGACTACTGACAGGAGGGACTGAAGCTTTCTTT. Protein product: CASRLLTGGTEAFF.

The chain joins TRBV11-3 to TRBJ2-1, with 8 bases that match TRBD2. Germline CDR1 and CDR2: SGHNT and YENEEA. V trimming: 5 bases; J trimming: 5 bases; junction bases outside the gene matches: 5. This CDR3 has 14 amino acids. The CDR3 loop reads CASSPGGFDNEQFF. The CDR3, as DNA: TGTGCCAGCAGCCCGGGAGGGTTCGACAATGAGCAGTTCTTC.

The chain combines TRBV19 with TRBJ1-5; unclear D gene. The CDR3 covers 14 residues. Germline values: CDR1 LNHDA, CDR2 SQIVND (reference sequence). Trimming cost V 7 bases and J 0 bases, with 10 bases left between them. DNA of the CDR3: TGTGCCAGTAACATGCCCTATAGCAATCAGCCCCAGCATTTT. Its translation: CASNMPYSNQPQHF.

This rearrangement joins TRBV28 to TRBJ1-2; TRBD1 is a possible D gene (5 bases). V was cut by 4 bases and J by 5 bases, with 17 bases left in between. The CDR3 length is 15 residues. Germline assignment: CDR1 MDHEN and CDR2 SYDVKM. CDR3 residues: CASSYGGETVYGYTF. The CDR3 DNA sequence: TGTGCCAGCAGTTATGGGGGGGAGACGGTTTATGGCTACACCTTC.

The chain couples TRBV30 to TRBJ1-1; D remains unclear. The V gene lost 2 bases and the J gene lost 8 bases, with 9 bases spanning the gap. Per germline, CDR1 GTSNPN and CDR2 SVGIG (reference sequence). The CDR3 has 11 residues. The CDR3 DNA reads as TGTGCCTGGAGTCCCACTAGGGAAGCTTTCTTT. Translation: CAWSPTREAFF.

In DNA form, the CDR3 reads TGTGCCATCAGTGAACTTGGACAGGGGGAGGGCGAGCAGTACTTC. Protein product: CAISELGQGEGEQYF. The chain has TRBV10-3 and TRBJ2-5; 10 bases fit TRBD1. The assigned J gene may be wrong: the sequence end matches TRBJ2-7 better. Germline V gene lookup returns CDR1 ENHRY and CDR2 SYGVKD. The length of the CDR3 is 15 residues.

This chain joins TRBV19 and TRBJ2-7, with D perhaps matching TRBD1 or TRBD2 (6 bases each). The CDR3 runs to 11 residues. CDR1 LNHDA and CDR2 SQIVND come from the germline V gene (reference sequence). The V and J ends lost 10 bases and 3 bases respectively, with 10 bases between them. CDR3 DNA: TGTGCCACTAAGGGGGGCTACGAGCAGTACTTC. It is translated as CATKGGYEQYF.

The chain links TRBV6-6 to TRBJ1-1, with 9 positions matching TRBD1. The CDR3 has 14 amino acids. The V and J ends lost 7 bases and 1 base, in that order; junction bases with no gene match: 4. Germline lookup yields CDR1 MNHNY and CDR2 SVGAGI (reference sequence). The DNA for the CDR3 is TGTGCCAGCAAAGACAGGGGGTGGAACACTGAAGCTTTCTTT. Residues: CASKDRGWNTEAFF.

The rearrangement uses TRBV6-6 and TRBJ2-5, with TRBD1 as a possible D gene (5 bases). Germline V gene data show CDR1 as MNHNY and CDR2 as SVGAGI (reference sequence). The ends were cut back, 6 bases at V and 2 bases at J, with 16 bases in the middle. The CDR3 is made up of 15 amino acids. The DNA of the CDR3 is TGTGCCAGCAGATCCTCCCGCAGGGATCAAGAGACCCAGTACTTC. Translating it yields CASRSSRRDQETQYF.

The chain links TRBV7-8 to TRBJ2-1, with D perhaps TRBD1 (5 bases). V lost 5 bases and J 7 bases, leaving 18 bases between the germline ends. The CDR3 extends over 15 amino acids. Germline CDR1 and CDR2: SGHVS and FQNEAQ. CDR3 region: CASSPGYRGENEQFF. DNA of the CDR3: TGTGCCAGCAGCCCAGGGTACCGCGGCGAAAATGAGCAGTTCTTC.